These 2 T cell receptor beta chains were sequenced from one sample in a study of chronic HIV infection and antiretroviral therapy. MiXCR, run by TCRdb on the 5' RACE reads, gives a single entry per CDR3 protein. The sample records about 38,000 distinct CDR3 sequences, around 8.7% being singletons. The sequenced sample was peripheral blood. Every receptor here comes from an adult who had HIV and had not received antiretroviral therapy, or was an uninfected healthy control (not recorded which).

Details on this clonotype: A much larger clonotype is one base distant, so this may be a read error. J is TRBJ2-7 and V is TRBV11-1, with 7 bases lining up with TRBD2. Germline values: CDR1 SGHAT, CDR2 FQDESV (reference sequence). CDR3 length: 13 residues. CDR3 region: CVSSVGLHYEQYF. The DNA of the CDR3 is TGTGTCAGCAGCGTGGGACTACACTACGAGCAGTACTTC. Based on the CDR3 plus reference TRBV11-1 and TRBJ2-7, the full variable domain is EAEVAQSPRYKITEKSQAVAFWCDPISGHATLYWYRQILGQGPELLVQFQDESVVDDSQLPKDRFSAERLKGVDSTLKIQPAELGDSAMYLCVSSVGLHYEQYFGPGTRLTVT.

This clonotype occurred many times. V and J are TRBV9 and TRBJ2-3; D perhaps matches TRBD2 (5 bases). Trimming shortened V by 0 bases and J by 0 bases, and 8 bases separated the two germline ends. Germline V gene lookup returns CDR1 SGDLS and CDR2 YYNGEE. This CDR3 comprises 15 residues. CDR3 loop: CASSVGAVSTDTQYF. The DNA for the CDR3 is TGTGCCAGCAGCGTAGGAGCGGTTAGCACAGATACGCAGTATTTT.